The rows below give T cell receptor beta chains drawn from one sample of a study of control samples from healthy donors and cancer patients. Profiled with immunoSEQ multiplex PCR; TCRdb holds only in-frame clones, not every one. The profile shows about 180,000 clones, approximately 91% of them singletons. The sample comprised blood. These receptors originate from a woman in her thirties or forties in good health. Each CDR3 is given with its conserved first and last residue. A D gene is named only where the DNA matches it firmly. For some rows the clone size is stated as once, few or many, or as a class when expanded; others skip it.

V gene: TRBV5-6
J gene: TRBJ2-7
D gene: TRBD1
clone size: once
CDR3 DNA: TGTGCCAGCAGCCGGGACAGATCCCTCTACGAGCAGTACTTC
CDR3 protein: CASSRDRSLYEQYF

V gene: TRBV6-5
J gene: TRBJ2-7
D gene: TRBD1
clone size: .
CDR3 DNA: TGTGCCAGCAGAGATAGGGACAGGGCTTCGTACGAGCAGTACTTC
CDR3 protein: CASRDRDRASYEQYF

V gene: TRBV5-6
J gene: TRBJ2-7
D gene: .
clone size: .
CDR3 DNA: TGTGCCAGCAGCCCCCGGGACGAAAAGCGAGTACGGCAGTACTTC
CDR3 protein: CASSPRDEKRVRQYF

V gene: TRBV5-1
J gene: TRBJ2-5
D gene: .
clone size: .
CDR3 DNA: TGCGCCAGCAGCTTGGTGGGTATCCAAGAGACCCAGTACTTC
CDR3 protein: CASSLVGIQETQYF

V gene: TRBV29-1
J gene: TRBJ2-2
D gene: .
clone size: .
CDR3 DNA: TGCAGCGCCTACTCGGGCACCGGGGAGCTGTTTTTT
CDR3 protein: CSAYSGTGELFF

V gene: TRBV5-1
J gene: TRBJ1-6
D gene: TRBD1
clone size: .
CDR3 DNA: TGCGCCAGCAGCACGGACGGACAGGGAGGTTCACCCCTCCACTTT
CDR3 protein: CASSTDGQGGSPLHF

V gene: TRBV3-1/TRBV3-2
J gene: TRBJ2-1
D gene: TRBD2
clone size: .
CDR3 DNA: TGTGCCAGCAGCCTACAGGCGGTAGCGGGGCCACACAATGAGCAGTTCTTC
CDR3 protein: CASSLQAVAGPHNEQFF

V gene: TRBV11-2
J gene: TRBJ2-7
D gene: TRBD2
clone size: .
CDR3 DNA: TGTGCCAGCAGCTTAGCTAGGACTAGCGGAAGCTCCTACGAGCAGTACTTC
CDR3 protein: CASSLARTSGSSYEQYF

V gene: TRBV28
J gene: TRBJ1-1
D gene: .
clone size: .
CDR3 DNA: TGTGCCAGCAGTTCACCAGCCTCGACAGTTATGAACACTGAAGCTTTCTTT
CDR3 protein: CASSSPASTVMNTEAFF

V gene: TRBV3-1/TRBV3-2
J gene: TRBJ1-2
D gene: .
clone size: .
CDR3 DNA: TGTGCCAGCAGCCAAGATGTATCAGGGGCTGGTGGCTACACCTTC
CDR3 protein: CASSQDVSGAGGYTF

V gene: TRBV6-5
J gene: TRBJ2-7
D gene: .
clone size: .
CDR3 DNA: TGTGCCAGCAGGGAGCCCCGGGGCGCGGGTGGGGAGCAGTACTTC
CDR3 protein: CASREPRGAGGEQYF

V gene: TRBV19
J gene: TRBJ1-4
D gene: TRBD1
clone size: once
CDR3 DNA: TGTGCCAGTAGTGGGACAGCAACTAATGAAAAACTGTTTTTT
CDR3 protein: CASSGTATNEKLFF

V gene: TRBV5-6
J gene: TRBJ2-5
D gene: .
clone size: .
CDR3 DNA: TGTGCCAGCGCAAATATCGGGCAGAAAGAGACCCAGTACTTC
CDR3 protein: CASANIGQKETQYF

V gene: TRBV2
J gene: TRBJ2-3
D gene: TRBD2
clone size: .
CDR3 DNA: TGTGCCAGCAGTTTTACGGGGGGGATAGTTACGGATACGCAGTATTTT
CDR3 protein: CASSFTGGIVTDTQYF

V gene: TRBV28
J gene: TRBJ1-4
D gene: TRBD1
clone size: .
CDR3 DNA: TGTGCCAGCAGTCCTCCAGGGGGAGGTAATGAAAAACTGTTTTTT
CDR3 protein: CASSPPGGGNEKLFF

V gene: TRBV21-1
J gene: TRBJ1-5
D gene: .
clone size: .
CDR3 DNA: TGTGCCAGCAGCAAACAGGATAGCAATCAGCCCCAGCATTTT
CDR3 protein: CASSKQDSNQPQHF

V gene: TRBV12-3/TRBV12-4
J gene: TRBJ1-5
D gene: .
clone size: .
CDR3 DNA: TGTGCCAGCAGTTTAGGGAGGAATCAGCCCCAGCATTTT
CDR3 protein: CASSLGRNQPQHF

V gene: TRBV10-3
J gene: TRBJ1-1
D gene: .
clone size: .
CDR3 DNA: TGTGCCATCAGTGAGTCTTGGGAATTGAACACTGAAGCTTTCTTT
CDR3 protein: CAISESWELNTEAFF

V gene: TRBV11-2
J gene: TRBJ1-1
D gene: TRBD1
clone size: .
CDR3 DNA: TGTGCCAGCAGCTTAGCCTGGGGACAGGGGCACACTGAAGCTTTCTTT
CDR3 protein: CASSLAWGQGHTEAFF

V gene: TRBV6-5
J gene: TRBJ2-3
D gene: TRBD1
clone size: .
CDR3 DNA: TGTGCCAGCAGTTACAGGGGACAGGGGTATACGCAGTATTTT
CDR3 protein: CASSYRGQGYTQYF

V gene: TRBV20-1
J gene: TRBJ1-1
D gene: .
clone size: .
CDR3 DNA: TGCAGTCTTGACTACGGGACTGAAGCTTTCTTT
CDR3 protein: CSLDYGTEAFF

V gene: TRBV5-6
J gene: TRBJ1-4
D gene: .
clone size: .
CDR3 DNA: TGTGCCAGCAGCTCCGCAGGGGAAACTAATGAAAAACTGTTTTTT
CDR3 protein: CASSSAGETNEKLFF

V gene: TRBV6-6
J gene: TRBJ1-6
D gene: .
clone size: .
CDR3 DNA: TGTGCCAGCACCCTAATGGGGGGGGCCCTCCACTTT
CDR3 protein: CASTLMGGALHF

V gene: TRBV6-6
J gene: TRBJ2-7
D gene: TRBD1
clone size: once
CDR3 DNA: TGTGCCAGCAGTTACCCGACCGGGACAGGGGACTACGAGCAGTACTTC
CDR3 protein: CASSYPTGTGDYEQYF

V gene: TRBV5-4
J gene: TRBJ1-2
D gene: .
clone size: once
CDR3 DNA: TGTGCCAGCAGCTTGGTCAGGCTTGGAGGCTACACCTTC
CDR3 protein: CASSLVRLGGYTF

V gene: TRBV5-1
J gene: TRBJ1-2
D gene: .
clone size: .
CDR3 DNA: TGCGCCAGCTATAACCCACGGGGGCGCGTTTCTGGCTACACCTTC
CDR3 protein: CASYNPRGRVSGYTF

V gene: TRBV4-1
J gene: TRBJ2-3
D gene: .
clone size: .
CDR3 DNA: TGCGCCAGCAGCCAAGATTGGCAGGGTCCAGATACGCAGTATTTT
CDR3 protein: CASSQDWQGPDTQYF

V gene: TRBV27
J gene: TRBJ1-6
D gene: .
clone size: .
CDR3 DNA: TGTGCCAGCAGTTTAAGGGAAAATCCCTCCAATTCACCCCTCCACTTT
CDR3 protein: CASSLRENPSNSPLHF

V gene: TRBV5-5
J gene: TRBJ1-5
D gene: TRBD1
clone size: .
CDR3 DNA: TGTGCCAGCAGCTTGGATGACAGGGGTTTTCCTCAGCCCCAGCATTTT
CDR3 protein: CASSLDDRGFPQPQHF

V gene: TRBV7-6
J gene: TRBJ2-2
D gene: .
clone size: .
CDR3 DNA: TGTGCCAGCAGCTTTAGGGGCTACAGCCAAAACCGGAAGAACACCGGGGAGCTGTTTTTT
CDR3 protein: CASSFRGYSQNRKNTGELFF

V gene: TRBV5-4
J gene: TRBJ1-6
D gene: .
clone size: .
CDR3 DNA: TGTGCCAGCAGCTTTCACGGTGGAAATTCACCCCTCCACTTT
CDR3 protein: CASSFHGGNSPLHF

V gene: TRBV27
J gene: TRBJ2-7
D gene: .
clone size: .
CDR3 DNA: TGTGCCAGCAGTAGTTGGGGGGACAACCTCTACGAGCAGTACTTC
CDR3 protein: CASSSWGDNLYEQYF

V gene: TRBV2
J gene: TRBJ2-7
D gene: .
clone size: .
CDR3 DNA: TGTGCCAGCACCCGGGACCCCGGAGATTTCTACGAGCAGTACTTC
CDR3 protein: CASTRDPGDFYEQYF

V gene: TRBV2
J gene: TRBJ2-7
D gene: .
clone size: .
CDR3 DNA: TGTGCCAGCAACAGCCCGGGGACCTACGAGCAGTACTTC
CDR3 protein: CASNSPGTYEQYF

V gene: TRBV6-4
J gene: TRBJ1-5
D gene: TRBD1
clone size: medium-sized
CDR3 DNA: TGTGCCAGCAGCGACAGGGCGGGGATGAATCAGCCCCAGCATTTT
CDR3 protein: CASSDRAGMNQPQHF

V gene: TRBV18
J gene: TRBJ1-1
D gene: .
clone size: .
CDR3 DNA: TGTGCCAGCTCACCTCTAGCCGACCTCGAGACTGAAGCTTTCTTT
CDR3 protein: CASSPLADLETEAFF

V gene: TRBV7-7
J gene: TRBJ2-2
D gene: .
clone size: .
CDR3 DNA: TGTGCCAGCAGCTTTAGTGGGGGGCACACCGGGGAGCTGTTTTTT
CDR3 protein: CASSFSGGHTGELFF

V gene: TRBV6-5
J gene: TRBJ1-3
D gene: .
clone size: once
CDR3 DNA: TGTGCCAGCAGTTCCCTGACACGGTCAGGAAACACCATATATTTT
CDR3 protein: CASSSLTRSGNTIYF

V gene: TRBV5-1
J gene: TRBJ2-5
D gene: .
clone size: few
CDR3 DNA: TGCGCCAGCAGCTTGGGTGCAATGGCGGCCCAAGAGACCCAGTACTTC
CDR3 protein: CASSLGAMAAQETQYF

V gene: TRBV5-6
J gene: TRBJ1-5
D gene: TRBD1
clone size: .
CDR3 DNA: TGTGCCAGCAGCCCAGGAGGGGGCCTTTATCAGCCCCAGCATTTT
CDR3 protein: CASSPGGGLYQPQHF

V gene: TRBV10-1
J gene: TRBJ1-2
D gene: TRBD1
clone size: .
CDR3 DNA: TGCGCCAGCAGGAAGGGACAGGGGAGAAGGAACTATGGCTACACCTTC
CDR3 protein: CASRKGQGRRNYGYTF

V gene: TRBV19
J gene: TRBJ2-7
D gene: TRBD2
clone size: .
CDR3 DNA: TGTGCCAGTAGTCCCGGGACTAGCGGGGGCGTCTACGAGCAGTACTTC
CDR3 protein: CASSPGTSGGVYEQYF

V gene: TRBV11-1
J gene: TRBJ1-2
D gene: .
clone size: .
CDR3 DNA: TGTGCCAGCAGCCCTCCTGACAACGGCGGCTATGGCTACACCTTC
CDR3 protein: CASSPPDNGGYGYTF

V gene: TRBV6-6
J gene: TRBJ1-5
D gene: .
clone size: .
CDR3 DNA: TGTGCCAGCATGGTACCGAATCAGCCCCAGCATTTT
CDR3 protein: CASMVPNQPQHF

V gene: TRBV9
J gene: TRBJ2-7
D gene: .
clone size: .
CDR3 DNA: TGTGCCAGCAGCGAGAACCGGGACCTTTCCTACGAGCAGTACTTC
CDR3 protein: CASSENRDLSYEQYF

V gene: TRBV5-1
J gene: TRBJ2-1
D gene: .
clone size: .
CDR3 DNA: TGCGCCAGCAGCTCCCGGGACTCCAATGAGCAGTTCTTC
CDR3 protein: CASSSRDSNEQFF

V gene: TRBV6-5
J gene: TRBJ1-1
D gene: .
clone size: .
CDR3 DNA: TGTGCCAGCAGATCCTGGGGGGATGAAGCTTTCTTT
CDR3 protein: CASRSWGDEAFF

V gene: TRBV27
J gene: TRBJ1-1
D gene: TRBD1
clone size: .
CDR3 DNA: TGTGCCAGCAGATCAGGGACAGGGTTAATCAACACTGAAGCTTTCTTT
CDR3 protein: CASRSGTGLINTEAFF

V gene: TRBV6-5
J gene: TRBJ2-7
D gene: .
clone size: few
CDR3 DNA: TGTGCCAGCAGTTCCCCAGACACCACCTACGAGCAGTACTTC
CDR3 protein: CASSSPDTTYEQYF

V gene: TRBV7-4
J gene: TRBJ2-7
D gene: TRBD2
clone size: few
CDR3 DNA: TGTGCCAGCAGCCTCGGTTACGGGGGGGCCTTCAAAGTCCCCTACGAGCAGTACTTC
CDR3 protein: CASSLGYGGAFKVPYEQYF

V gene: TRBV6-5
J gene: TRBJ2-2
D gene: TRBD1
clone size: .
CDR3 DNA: TGTGCCAGCACCTTTACAGGGGCCCCTGGGGAGCTGTTTTTT
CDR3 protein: CASTFTGAPGELFF

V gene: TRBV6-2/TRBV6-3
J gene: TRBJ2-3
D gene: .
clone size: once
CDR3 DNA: TGTGCCAGCAGTACCCTGAGAGAACCTCTAGATACGCAGTATTTT
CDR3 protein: CASSTLREPLDTQYF